A single sample is the source of the 31 T cell receptor beta chains below, sequenced in a study of T-cell reconstitution after alpha-beta-depleted transplantation in children. Preparation of the TCRbeta library used unique molecular identifiers. TCRdb fed the PCR reads into MiXCR, producing one record per CDR3 protein. The table shows a few hundred thousand distinct CDR3 sequences, with 20% to 30% occurring only once. The sequenced sample was PBMCs, mostly from graft donor cells, obtained 360 days after TCRalphabeta/CD19-depleted stem cell transplant. The receptors were gathered from a female patient between 2 and 15 years old who had a stem cell transplant for congenital amegakaryocytic thrombocytopenia, so the T cells may come from the graft donor.

The rearrangement links TRBV30 to TRBJ2-2, with D uncertain. The CDR3 has 13 amino acids. V was clipped by 1 base and J by 6 bases, with 9 bases between them. In germline, CDR1 is GTSNPN, CDR2 SVGIG (reference sequence). CDR3 nucleotides: TGTGCCTGGAGTGGGGGTATGGCCGGGGAGCTGTTTTTT. Translating gives CAWSGGMAGELFF. Looking up the rest from reference TRBV30 and TRBJ2-2 gives the full variable domain: SQTIHQWPATLVQPVGSPLSLECTVEGTSNPNLYWYRQAAGRGLQLLFYSVGIGQISSEVPQNLSASRPQDRQFILSSKKLLLSDSGFYLCAWSGGMAGELFFGEGSRLTVL.

The genes are TRBV2 and TRBJ1-4; D gene unclear. In germline, CDR1 is SNHLY, CDR2 FYNNEI. The V end was cut by 8 bases, the J end by 0 bases, with 13 bases between. The CDR3 covers 15 residues. The DNA of the CDR3 is TGTGCCAGCTTCCGACACCTTGCAACTAATGAAAAACTGTTTTTT. Translated: CASFRHLATNEKLFF.

This clonotype was counted ten times or more. The chain joins TRBV3-1 to TRBJ2-3; 12 bases line up with TRBD2. The CDR3 has 17 amino acids. V shed 3 bases and J 3 bases; nucleotides not matched to a gene: 7. Germline V gene data show CDR1 as LGHDT and CDR2 as YNNKEL (reference sequence). This chain's CDR3 is CASSHLWTSGDTDTQYF. CDR3 DNA sequence: TGTGCCAGCAGCCACCTCTGGACTAGCGGGGATACAGATACGCAGTATTTT.

The genes are TRBV28 and TRBJ1-2; tentatively, D is TRBD1 (5 bases). The CDR3 loop spans 14 amino acids. CDR1 and CDR2 (germline): MDHEN, SYDVKM. The V gene lost 4 bases and the J gene lost 5 bases, with 14 bases spanning the gap. The chain's CDR3 is CASSSPGGGYGYTF. The CDR3 DNA reads TGTGCCAGCAGTTCCCCCGGGGGGGGTTATGGCTACACCTTC.

This clonotype was counted only a few times. This chain uses TRBV12-3 or TRBV12-4 with TRBJ2-2; D is uncertain. The V end was cut by 5 bases, the J end by 6 bases, with 10 bases between. The CDR3 loop spans 13 amino acids. CDR3 sequence: CASSLVDPGELFF. CDR3 nucleotide sequence: TGTGCCAGCAGTCTAGTTGATCCCGGGGAGCTGTTTTTT.

This chain links TRBV12-3 or TRBV12-4 with TRBJ2-2, with 9 bases identical to TRBD1. The CDR3 spans 16 residues. V lost 1 base, J lost 2 bases, and 2 bases stayed unmatched. The CDR3 spells CASSLGTGVNTGELFF. The DNA of the CDR3 is TGTGCCAGCAGTTTAGGGACAGGGGTCAACACCGGGGAGCTGTTTTTT.

This clonotype was recorded a few times. The chain uses TRBV5-8 and TRBJ2-1, with D unresolved. Trimming removed 4 bases from V and 15 bases from J, with 20 bases in between. Germline CDR1 reads SGHTS; CDR2 reads YDEGEE. This CDR3 region has 13 residues. The CDR3: CASSHPGSRNRFF. The CDR3 nucleotides are TGTGCCAGCAGCCACCCGGGTTCTCGAAATCGGTTCTTC.

This clonotype was found many times. This rearrangement joins TRBV5-1 to TRBJ2-3; 10 nucleotides match TRBD2. This CDR3 is 17 amino acids long. The J segment lost 5 bases and the V segment lost 0 bases, leaving 9 bases of the junction unmatched. Looked up from germline, CDR1 is SGHRS and CDR2 is YFSETQ. The CDR3 reads CASSLVLAGVSGDTQYF. The CDR3 region has the DNA TGCGCCAGCAGCTTGGTGCTAGCGGGAGTCTCGGGAGATACGCAGTATTTT.

The chain couples TRBV27 to TRBJ2-3; tentatively, D is TRBD1 or TRBD2 (5 bases each). The CDR3 contains 14 residues. V was clipped by 5 bases and J by 6 bases, with 15 bases between them. The V gene's germline CDR1 is MNHEY and CDR2 SMNVEV (reference sequence). The chain's CDR3 is CASSIRLGEDTQYF. DNA of the CDR3: TGTGCCAGCAGTATCAGGCTGGGGGAGGATACGCAGTATTTT.

The rearrangement uses TRBV4-3 and TRBJ1-6; perhaps TRBD1 as D (6 bases). V lost 0 bases to trimming and J lost 7 bases, with 16 bases between them. Germline V gives CDR1 LGHNA, CDR2 YSLEER. CDR3 size: 17 residues. The CDR3 coding sequence is TGCGCCAGCAGCCAAGATCTGAGCAGGGGTGGCAATTCACCCCTCCACTTT. Translated: CASSQDLSRGGNSPLHF.

V is TRBV10-3 and J is TRBJ2-3; D call uncertain. The V gene's germline CDR1 is ENHRY and CDR2 SYGVKD. The V and J ends lost 11 bases and 1 base respectively, with 19 bases between them. This CDR3 comprises 15 residues. The CDR3 coding sequence is TGTGCCCCCGGACGGCCCCGATCCTGCACAGATACGCAGTATTTT. It translates to CAPGRPRSCTDTQYF.

This clonotype has just one count. The genes are TRBV9 and TRBJ1-1; D unclear. V lost 0 bases and J 1 base, leaving 10 bases between the germline ends. The CDR3 is made up of 15 amino acids. CDR1 and CDR2 from the germline V gene are SGDLS and YYNGEE. The CDR3 nucleotides read TGTGCCAGCAGCGTAGGGTCAGTGTGGAACACTGAAGCTTTCTTT. Translating it yields CASSVGSVWNTEAFF.

The chain is built from TRBV6-5 and TRBJ2-1; TRBD2 agrees at 11 bases. Germline V CDR1 and CDR2: MNHEY, SVGAGI. The V and J ends lost 1 base and 5 bases, in that order; junction bases with no gene match: 10. The CDR3 totals 18 residues. CDR3 coding DNA: TGTGCCAGCAGTTACTACGGACAACTAGCGGGGGAGAACAATGAGCAGTTCTTC. Its protein product is CASSYYGQLAGENNEQFF.

This chain connects TRBV7-8 to TRBJ2-7; D call uncertain. Per the germline V gene, CDR1 is SGHVS and CDR2 is FQNEAQ. The CDR3 is made up of 13 amino acids. V was trimmed by 6 bases and J by 3 bases, leaving 12 bases between them. The CDR3 loop is CASSLGRNYEQYF. The CDR3 DNA reads TGTGCCAGCAGTCTCGGACGGAACTACGAGCAGTACTTC.

V usage is TRBV7-8 and J usage is TRBJ1-4, with TRBD1 matching over 8 bases. Germline V gene sequence: CDR1 SGHVS, CDR2 FQNEAQ. V shed 5 bases, J shed 7 bases, and the junction held 6 bases outside the gene matches. The CDR3 contains 14 residues. Written as DNA, the CDR3 is TGTGCCAGCAGCCGAGACAGGGGAGGTGAAAAACTGTTTTTT. Its translation: CASSRDRGGEKLFF.

This clonotype was counted only a few times. This chain connects TRBV12-3 or TRBV12-4 to TRBJ2-1; 13 bases fit TRBD2. With 6 bases clipped from V and 7 bases from J, the junction kept 12 bases outside the gene matches. This CDR3 has 17 residues. DNA for the CDR3: TGTGCCAGCAGCCCTACGGGACTAGCGGGATCCAAGAATGAGCAGTTCTTC. This encodes CASSPTGLAGSKNEQFF.

This clonotype came up a few times. The chain is built from TRBV5-1 and TRBJ2-1; a possible D gene is TRBD1 (5 bases). Germline-derived CDR1 and CDR2 are SGHRS and YFSETQ. With 0 bases removed from V and 0 bases from J, the gap between germline ends came to 7 bases. The CDR3 spans 15 residues. CDR3 amino acids: CASSLARGSYNEQFF. In DNA form, the CDR3 reads TGCGCCAGCAGCTTGGCTAGGGGCTCCTACAATGAGCAGTTCTTC.

In this sample, this clonotype turned up many times. This chain connects TRBV4-2 to TRBJ1-5; no clear D gene. The CDR3 has 14 amino acids. Trimming pared 0 bases from V and 7 bases from J, leaving 10 bases between. Germline V CDR1 and CDR2: LGHNA, YNFKEQ. The CDR3 protein is CASSQDLRGQPQHF. The CDR3 bases are TGTGCCAGCAGCCAAGATTTGAGAGGCCAGCCCCAGCATTTT.

The chain has TRBV28 and TRBJ2-7; 11 bases are shared with TRBD1. The CDR3 spans 16 residues. Germline values: CDR1 MDHEN, CDR2 SYDVKM. With V trimmed by 6 bases and J by 5 bases, 12 bases remained unmatched. As DNA, the CDR3 is TGTGCCAGCAGCCCCGTCTGGACAGGGGGCGTCCACGAGCAGTACTTC. Encoded protein: CASSPVWTGGVHEQYF. Supplemented by reference TRBV28 and TRBJ2-7, the full variable domain reads DVKVTQSSRYLVKRTGEKVFLECVQDMDHENMFWYRQDPGLGLRLIYFSYDVKMKEKGDIPEGYSVSREKKERFSLILESASTNQTSMYLCASSPVWTGGVHEQYFGPGTRLTVT.

On this clonotype itself: This may stem from a read error, because a much larger clone lies one nucleotide away. The CDR3 DNA sequence: TGCGCCAGCAGCCGTCTATGGTGGTTGGAGACCCAGTACTTC. As protein: CASSRLWWLETQYF. The J gene is TRBJ2-5, the V gene TRBV4-1; no definite D call. The germline CDR1 and CDR2 sequences are MGHRA and YSYEKL. Trimming took 4 bases from V and 5 from J, leaving 14 bases between them. The CDR3 covers 14 residues.

The rearrangement uses TRBV7-6 and TRBJ1-2; D is undetermined. The CDR3 contains 14 residues. Looked up from germline, CDR1 is SGHVS and CDR2 is FNYEAQ. Between the trimmed V and J ends, which lost 1 base and 8 bases, there was a span of 14 bases. CDR3: CASSLVLGQDGYTF. DNA for the CDR3: TGTGCCAGCAGCTTAGTCCTTGGGCAGGACGGCTACACCTTC. Complete variable domain (other parts from reference TRBV7-6 and TRBJ1-2): GAGVSQSPRYKVTKRGQDVALRCDPISGHVSLYWYRQALGQGPEFLTYFNYEAQQDKSGLPNDRFSAERPEGSISTLTIQRTEQRDSAMYRCASSLVLGQDGYTFGSGTRLTVV.

Many counts were recorded for this clonotype. The J gene is TRBJ2-3, the V gene TRBV20-1; D unresolved. V lost 1 base to trimming and J lost 2 bases, with 13 bases between them. There are 15 residues in the CDR3. CDR1 and CDR2 from the germline V gene are DFQATT and SNEGSKA (reference sequence). This CDR3 reads CSARGLAFYTDTQYF. The CDR3 nucleotides read TGCAGTGCTAGAGGACTGGCTTTTTACACAGATACGCAGTATTTT.

The chain joins TRBV7-8 to TRBJ2-1, with 9 positions matching TRBD2. Germline V lookup: CDR1 SGHVS, CDR2 FQNEAQ. The CDR3 extends over 14 amino acids. V was pared by 3 bases and J by 9 bases, with 6 bases of the junction left unmatched. The DNA for the CDR3 is TGTGCCAGCAGCTTCAGGACTAGCGTCGGTGAGCAGTTCTTC. It translates to CASSFRTSVGEQFF.

This rearrangement joins TRBV20-1 to TRBJ2-1; 7 bases match TRBD2. CDR1 and CDR2 from the germline V gene are DFQATT and SNEGSKA (reference sequence). The length of the CDR3 is 14 residues. The CDR3 bases are TGCAGCGCCGAGGGACGGGGGGATGATTATGAGCAGTTCTTC. It encodes CSAEGRGDDYEQFF.

This clonotype was detected many times. This chain links TRBV12-3 or TRBV12-4 with TRBJ2-1; possibly TRBD1 or TRBD2 for D (5 bases each). CDR3 length equals 15 residues. The V and J ends lost 3 bases and 7 bases respectively, with 16 bases between them. The CDR3 sequence is CASSFVTFEGNEQFF. In DNA, the CDR3 is TGTGCCAGCAGTTTCGTGACCTTCGAGGGGAATGAGCAGTTCTTC.

This clonotype was seen a handful of times. The chain joins TRBV3-1 to TRBJ1-3; D unresolved. The CDR3 loop spans 15 amino acids. In germline, CDR1 is LGHDT, CDR2 YNNKEL (reference sequence). V lost 0 bases, J lost 0 bases, and 6 bases lay in between. The CDR3 loop is CASSQDGSSGNTIYF. The CDR3 bases are TGTGCCAGCAGCCAAGACGGATCCTCTGGAAACACCATATATTTT.

This clonotype has only a few counts. V is TRBV7-6 and J is TRBJ2-5, with D possibly matching TRBD2 (5 bases). This CDR3 region has 13 residues. CDR1 and CDR2 from the germline V gene are SGHVS and FNYEAQ. Trimming left V 1 base short and J 4 bases short, with 7 bases between. The DNA for the CDR3 is TGTGCCAGCAGCTTAGTCGGGGTAGAGACCCAGTACTTC. Residues: CASSLVGVETQYF.

The table lists this clonotype with a few counts. This CDR3 reads CASSYSRTGVNIQYF. The DNA for the CDR3 is TGTGCCAGCTCCTACTCCAGGACAGGGGTCAACATTCAGTACTTC. This rearrangement joins TRBV18 to TRBJ2-4; 9 nucleotides agree with TRBD1. Germline CDR1 and CDR2: KGHSH and LQKENI. The CDR3 sequence is 15 residues long. V shed 6 bases and J 7 bases; nucleotides not matched to a gene: 10.

The chain combines TRBV2 with TRBJ2-2; D tentatively fits TRBD1 or TRBD2 (5 bases each). CDR3 length: 17 amino acids. CDR1 is SNHLY and CDR2 is FYNNEI in the germline V gene. Trimming shortened V by 4 bases and J by 7 bases, and 22 bases separated the two germline ends. CDR3 amino acids: CASSGWDPQEEVGELFF. The CDR3 bases are TGTGCCAGCAGTGGGTGGGACCCCCAGGAGGAGGTCGGGGAGCTGTTTTTT.

Many counts were recorded for this clonotype. This chain connects TRBV29-1 to TRBJ2-7, with 10 bases identical to TRBD1. This CDR3 is built from 13 residues. Per germline, CDR1 SQVTM and CDR2 ANQGSEA. Trimming took 6 bases from V and 6 from J; bases not matched to a gene: 8. The CDR3 DNA sequence: TGCAGCGTGGGGACAGGGGATTCGGTCGAGCAGTACTTC. Encoded protein: CSVGTGDSVEQYF.

This clonotype was seen a handful of times. The chain carries TRBV18 and TRBJ1-5; D unclear. Trimming cost V 2 bases and J 7 bases, with 9 bases left between them. In germline, CDR1 is KGHSH, CDR2 LQKENI. This CDR3 region has 13 residues. The CDR3 spells CASSPRVDQPQHF. CDR3 coding DNA: TGTGCCAGCTCACCAAGGGTGGACCAGCCCCAGCATTTT.